This T cell receptor beta chain was captured by sequencing in a study of graft-versus-host responses after intestinal transplantation. The wider study: Every recipient had anti-thymocyte globulin induction and 2 to 4 years of tacrolimus plus steroids.

Germline trimming cut 4 bases from V and 4 bases from J; bases unmatched to any gene: 3. The CDR3 length is 14 residues. CDR1 is LNHDA, CDR2 SQIVND, per germline (reference sequence). Responders (about 200,000, CFSE-labeled) met about 200,000 stimulators that were irradiated and violet-dye-labeled. Study-level results: Ileal or blood samples showed some GvH clones first, and such clones were also found in recipient marrow.

Clones were read by immunoSEQ multiplex PCR, and TCRdb kept only the in-frame ones, dropping some. The sample shows some 5,700 clones, under 35% of them seen only once. The receptor was isolated from a human patient who was an organ donor for intestinal transplantation. J is TRBJ1-3 and V is TRBV19; 8 bases are a match to TRBD1. The source was alloreactive CD4+ T cells from a mixed lymphocyte reaction culture, collected before transplantation. As to subset: CFSE-low proliferating T cells sorted from roughly six-day pre-transplant mixed lymphocyte reaction (GvH or HvG direction). The CDR3 here is CASSTTGGGNTIYF. In DNA form, the CDR3 reads TGTGCCAGTAGTACAACAGGGGGAGGAAACACCATATATTTT.